These 19 T cell receptor beta chains originate from one sample sequenced in a study of cytomegalovirus exposure and HLA in healthy donors. The PCR made use of 60 Vbeta and 13 Jbeta primers. Using immunoSEQ multiplex PCR, the repertoire was profiled, and TCRdb retains in-frame clones only, with some absent. The data hold 150,000 to 200,000 clones, with 81% observed a single time. The sequenced sample was PBMCs. The receptors shown here come from a woman aged 18-35 years in good health and CMV-seronegative.

This rearrangement joins TRBV6-1 to TRBJ1-5, with TRBD1 matching over 11 bases. The J call may be mistaken, given a closer DNA end match to TRBJ2-3. CDR1 and CDR2 from the germline V gene are MNHNS and SASEGT. CDR3 length: 18 residues. CDR3 sequence: CASSEPGQGARGNQPQYF. In DNA, the CDR3 is TGTGCCAGCAGTGAACCTGGACAGGGGGCGCGGGGCAATCAGCCCCAGTATTTT.

This sequence joins TRBV27 and TRBJ2-3, with 8 bases matching TRBD2. J lost 4 bases, V lost 6 bases, and 9 bases had no gene match. There are 15 residues in the CDR3. CDR1 MNHEY and CDR2 SMNVEV come from the germline V gene (reference sequence). As DNA, the CDR3 is TGTGCCAGCAGGAAGACTAGCGAGTATTCAGATACGCAGTATTTT. Residues: CASRKTSEYSDTQYF.

Concerning this clone: At one boundary the junction diverges from the germline segment, which might be a read error. The rearrangement uses TRBV5-5 and TRBJ2-7, with 10 bases lining up with TRBD1. This CDR3 comprises 14 residues. Per the germline V gene, CDR1 is SGHKS and CDR2 is YYEKEE (reference sequence). CDR3 in DNA: TGTGCCAGCAGCTTGGGGACAGGGGGGCTGGTACTTCCCTTC. This sequence encodes CASSLGTGGLVLPF.

This chain uses TRBV11-2 with TRBJ1-2; a weak D match, TRBD1 (6 bases). Germline CDR1 reads SGHAT; CDR2 reads FQNNGV. The CDR3 is 15 residues long. V was pared by 4 bases and J by 6 bases, with 18 bases between. The CDR3 region has the DNA TGTGCCAGCAGCTCCCCAGGGGTAACCGGTGATGGCTACACCTTC. Its translation is CASSSPGVTGDGYTF.

V usage is TRBV5-5 and J usage is TRBJ1-1, with D possibly matching TRBD1 (6 bases). The length of the CDR3 is 13 residues. V gave up 0 bases and J gave up 8 bases, with 11 bases separating them. CDR1 is SGHKS and CDR2 is YYEKEE in the germline V gene (reference sequence). CDR3 in amino acids: CASSLVRGREAFF. The CDR3 DNA reads TGTGCCAGCAGCTTGGTGCGGGGGCGAGAAGCTTTCTTT.

This chain uses TRBV6-1 with TRBJ2-5, with TRBD2 matching over 14 bases. The CDR3 length is 15 residues. V dropped 11 bases and J dropped 3; count of bases not matched to a gene: 8. Germline V CDR1 and CDR2: MNHNS, SASEGT. CDR3 in amino acids: CAGRMGLAGEETQYF. CDR3 DNA: TGTGCCGGACGAATGGGACTAGCGGGGGAAGAGACCCAGTACTTC.

The rearrangement uses TRBV28 and TRBJ2-1; 9 nucleotides align to TRBD1. V was clipped by 3 bases and J by 5 bases; unmatched bases: 8. Germline CDR1 and CDR2: MDHEN and SYDVKM. The CDR3 runs 16 residues. The CDR3 protein is CASSFRGQGGNNEQFF. CDR3 DNA sequence: TGTGCCAGCAGTTTTCGGGGACAGGGTGGGAACAATGAGCAGTTCTTC.

The rearrangement uses TRBV5-1 and TRBJ2-1, with 8 bases lining up with TRBD1. CDR3 size: 14 residues. From germline, CDR1 is SGHRS and CDR2 YFSETQ. The trim removed 4 bases at V and 7 bases at J, leaving 7 bases unmatched. CDR3 sequence (DNA): TGCGCCAGCAGCCCAGGGGGCGCGGAAAATGAGCAGTTCTTC. Its protein product is CASSPGGAENEQFF.

The V call is TRBV19, the J call TRBJ2-1, with a tentative D call TRBD2 (5 bases). Germline V gene lookup returns CDR1 LNHDA and CDR2 SQIVND (reference sequence). The length of the CDR3 is 12 residues. Trimming pared 6 bases from V and 7 bases from J, leaving 10 bases between. The CDR3 here is CASSGIGNEQFF. CDR3 coding DNA: TGTGCCAGTAGCGGGATTGGGAATGAGCAGTTCTTC.

V and J are TRBV6-1 and TRBJ1-1; the D is unclear. This CDR3 spans 14 amino acids. The ends were cut back, 6 bases at V and 11 bases at J, with 22 bases in the middle. CDR1 and CDR2 from the germline V gene are MNHNS and SASEGT. CDR3 sequence (DNA): TGTGCCAGCAGCGCCAGCCCGGGGTTATTTTGGGCTTTCTTT. Encoded protein: CASSASPGLFWAFF.

This clone was picked up one time. The rearrangement joins TRBV27 to TRBJ2-7; D gene unclear. The CDR3 contains 15 residues. Germline assignment: CDR1 MNHEY and CDR2 SMNVEV (reference sequence). Trimming took 3 bases from V and 0 from J, leaving 12 bases between them. CDR3 nucleotide sequence: TGTGCCAGCAGTTTTCAGCCCCTAGGCTCCTACGAGCAGTACTTC. Protein sequence: CASSFQPLGSYEQYF.

The chain couples TRBV18 to TRBJ1-1; D gene ambiguous. CDR3 length: 14 amino acids. V dropped 5 bases and J dropped 4 bases, with 14 bases sitting between them. Germline values: CDR1 KGHSH, CDR2 LQKENI. Here the CDR3 reads CASSSGSYATEAFF. In DNA, the CDR3 is TGTGCCAGCTCATCTGGGAGTTACGCCACTGAAGCTTTCTTT.

The rearrangement links TRBV7-2 to TRBJ2-2, with 10 bases matching TRBD2. The CDR3 spans 16 residues. V shed 1 base and J 3 bases; nucleotides not matched to a gene: 2. CDR1 is SGHTA and CDR2 is FQGNSA in the germline V gene. DNA for the CDR3: TGTGCCAGCAGCTTAGTAGCGGGGGGACACACCGGGGAGCTGTTTTTT. It translates to CASSLVAGGHTGELFF.

This clone was observed a handful of times. This chain connects TRBV2 to TRBJ1-4; the D is unclear. This CDR3 has 12 amino acids. With 6 bases removed from V and 6 bases from J, the gap between germline ends came to 8 bases. Germline CDR1 SNHLY, CDR2 FYNNEI. In DNA, the CDR3 is TGTGCCAGCAGCCAAGCCGATGAAAAACTGTTTTTT. This encodes CASSQADEKLFF.

This chain uses TRBV28 with TRBJ1-6, with D maybe TRBD1 (6 bases). The CDR3 has 14 residues. Per the germline V gene, CDR1 is MDHEN and CDR2 is SYDVKM. V dropped 6 bases and J dropped 10 bases, with 16 bases sitting between them. CDR3 protein: CASSPGVGRSPLHF. The CDR3 coding sequence is TGTGCCAGCAGCCCAGGGGTCGGGCGCTCACCCCTCCACTTT. Combining the CDR3 with reference TRBV28 and TRBJ1-6 gives the whole variable domain DVKVTQSSRYLVKRTGEKVFLECVQDMDHENMFWYRQDPGLGLRLIYFSYDVKMKEKGDIPEGYSVSREKKERFSLILESASTNQTSMYLCASSPGVGRSPLHFGNGTRLTVT.

V usage is TRBV10-3 and J usage is TRBJ2-1, with 10 bases that match TRBD2. Germline CDR1 is ENHRY and CDR2 is SYGVKD. J was trimmed by 6 bases and V by 10 bases; bases with no gene match: 24. The CDR3 is made up of 19 amino acids. DNA of the CDR3: TGTGCCACGACCGGGACTAGCGTCAAGTTGGACAAGCTTCCCAATGAGCAGTTCTTC. Protein sequence: CATTGTSVKLDKLPNEQFF.

The count of this clone is one. The chain uses TRBV2 and TRBJ2-1; D remains unclear. The CDR3 runs to 13 residues. The germline gives CDR1 SNHLY, CDR2 FYNNEI. The germline V and J ends were trimmed by 2 bases and 6 bases, with 8 bases remaining between them. CDR3 residues: CASSESEVNEQFF. As DNA, the CDR3 is TGTGCCAGCAGTGAATCAGAGGTCAATGAGCAGTTCTTC.

The V gene is TRBV7-9, the J gene TRBJ1-2; possibly TRBD1 for D (6 bases). From germline, CDR1 is SEHNR and CDR2 FQNEAQ (reference sequence). Trimming pared 4 bases from V and 5 bases from J, leaving 17 bases between. CDR3 length equals 15 residues. CDR3 DNA: TGTGCCAGCAGCTCCTCCAGGGGCCCGAGGTATGGCTACACCTTC. Translating it yields CASSSSRGPRYGYTF. Full variable domain (missing parts from reference TRBV7-9 and TRBJ1-2): DTGVSQNPRHKITKRGQNVTFRCDPISEHNRLYWYRQTLGQGPEFLTYFQNEAQLEKSRLLSDRFSAERPKGSFSTLEIQRTEQGDSAMYLCASSSSRGPRYGYTFGSGTRLTVV.

The rearrangement joins TRBV6-6 to TRBJ1-1, with a tentative D call TRBD1 (5 bases). Trimming shortened V by 7 bases and J by 5 bases, and 17 bases separated the two germline ends. Germline CDR1 reads MNHNY; CDR2 reads SVGAGI (reference sequence). This CDR3 is built from 14 residues. The CDR3: CASTGGGVRTEAFF. The CDR3 bases are TGTGCCAGCACCGGGGGAGGGGTGCGAACTGAAGCTTTCTTT.